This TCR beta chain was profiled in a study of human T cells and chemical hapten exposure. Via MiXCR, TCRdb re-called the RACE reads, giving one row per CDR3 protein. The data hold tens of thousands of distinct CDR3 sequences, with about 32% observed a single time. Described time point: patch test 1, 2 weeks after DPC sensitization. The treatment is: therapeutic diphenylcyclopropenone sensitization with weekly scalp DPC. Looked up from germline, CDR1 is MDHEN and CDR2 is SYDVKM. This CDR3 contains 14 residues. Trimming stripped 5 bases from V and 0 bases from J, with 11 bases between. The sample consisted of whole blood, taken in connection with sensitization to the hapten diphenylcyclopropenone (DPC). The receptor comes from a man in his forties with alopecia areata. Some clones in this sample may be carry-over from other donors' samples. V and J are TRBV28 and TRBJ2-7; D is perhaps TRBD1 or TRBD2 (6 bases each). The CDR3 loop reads CASSDRGLSYEQYF. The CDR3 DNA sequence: TGTGCCAGCAGTGACCGGGGGCTCTCCTACGAGCAGTACTTC.